A single sample is the source of the 27 T cell receptor beta chains below, sequenced in a study of blood T cell repertoires in COVID-19 (dated by TCRdb to about 2020). Library prep was done by the immunoSEQ multiplex PCR assay. The immuneACCESS repertoire file appears here via TCRdb, limited to in-frame rearrangements. These files lack a portion of the clones; in checked studies, under half of the deficit traces to unresolved V genes, and the cause of the others is not known. This sample is represented by around 230,000 clones; 86% of them were singletons. The ten biggest clones cover about 3.5% of the sample. Material for sequencing was PBMCs or T cells enriched from blood (not recorded which). Source of these receptors: a woman in her thirties or forties with acute COVID-19.

The rearrangement joins TRBV2 to TRBJ2-5; 9 bases fit TRBD2. The length of the CDR3 is 14 residues. CDR1 SNHLY and CDR2 FYNNEI come from the germline V gene. Trimming cost V 5 bases and J 1 base; bases outside gene matches: 2. The CDR3 DNA follows: TGTGCCAGCAGTTTTAGCGGGAGCCAAGAGACCCAGTACTTC. This encodes CASSFSGSQETQYF.

In this sample, this clone turned up a few times. The chain uses TRBV19 and TRBJ1-1, with D possibly TRBD1 on 6 matching bases. V lost 3 bases and J lost 4, with 15 bases in between. The CDR3 is 15 residues long. CDR1 is LNHDA, CDR2 SQIVND, per germline (reference sequence). CDR3 bases: TGTGCCAGTAGTATCAGGGGTGGTAGAAGCACTGAAGCTTTCTTT. Translated: CASSIRGGRSTEAFF.

The rearrangement uses TRBV4-1 and TRBJ1-2; D remains unclear. This CDR3 is built from 13 residues. Trimming cost V 0 bases and J 4 bases, with 6 bases left between them. The germline gives CDR1 MGHRA, CDR2 YSYEKL. The CDR3, as DNA: TGCGCCAGCAGCCAAGAGGGCAGCTATGGCTACACCTTC. Translated: CASSQEGSYGYTF.

As for this clone: One end of the junction does not line up with germline, which may come from a read error. The chain combines TRBV7-7 with TRBJ2-1, with no clear D. The CDR3 is 13 amino acids. Per germline, CDR1 SSHAT and CDR2 FNYEAQ (reference sequence). The CDR3 sequence is CASSLGPYNEQFF. DNA of the CDR3: TGTGCTAGCAGCTTAGGGCCATACAATGAGCAGTTCTTC.

The chain carries TRBV5-6 and TRBJ2-2; TRBD2 matches 12 bases. Germline V CDR1 and CDR2: SGHDT, YYEEEE. This CDR3 is 16 amino acids long. V lost 0 bases to trimming and J lost 6 bases; unmatched junction nucleotides: 3. CDR3 amino acids: CASSLGLAGDSGELFF. In DNA form, the CDR3 reads TGTGCCAGCAGCTTGGGACTAGCGGGAGACTCCGGGGAGCTGTTTTTT.

The chain combines TRBV5-1 with TRBJ1-1; no reliable D call. Trimming pared 0 bases from V and 1 base from J, leaving 7 bases between. Germline V gives CDR1 SGHRS, CDR2 YFSETQ. The CDR3 loop spans 14 amino acids. CDR3 protein: CASSLEPGNTEAFF. The DNA for the CDR3 is TGCGCCAGCAGCTTGGAACCAGGGAACACTGAAGCTTTCTTT.

This chain links TRBV27 with TRBJ2-1, with D perhaps TRBD2 (5 bases). Germline CDR1 is MNHEY and CDR2 is SMNVEV (reference sequence). V lost 6 bases and J lost 10, with 16 bases in between. There are 13 residues in the CDR3. CDR3 sequence: CASRELDPGEQFF. The CDR3 DNA reads TGTGCCAGCAGGGAACTAGATCCAGGCGAGCAGTTCTTC.

This clone was recorded a few times. This rearrangement joins TRBV2 to TRBJ2-3; a possible D gene is TRBD2 (5 bases). V dropped 3 bases and J dropped 6 bases, with 13 bases sitting between them. This CDR3 is 14 amino acids long. CDR1 and CDR2 (germline): SNHLY, FYNNEI. The DNA of the CDR3 is TGTGCCAGCAGTGATGCTAGCTTTATGGATACGCAGTATTTT. It codes for CASSDASFMDTQYF.

The V gene is TRBV7-3, the J gene TRBJ2-1, with D possibly being TRBD2 (5 bases). The V end lost 5 bases, the J end lost 8 bases, and 19 bases lay between the germline ends. Per the germline V gene, CDR1 is SGHTA and CDR2 is FQGTGA. The CDR3 loop spans 15 amino acids. The DNA for the CDR3 is TGTGCCAGCAGCCCAGGAGGCCACCGGATCGATGAGCAGTTCTTC. This encodes CASSPGGHRIDEQFF.

The rearrangement uses TRBV6-5 and TRBJ1-4; no definite D call. Germline V gene sequence: CDR1 MNHEY, CDR2 SVGAGI. There are 14 residues in the CDR3. Trimming shortened V by 2 bases and J by 11 bases, and 15 bases separated the two germline ends. The CDR3 is CASSYTPAGWKLFF. The CDR3 bases are TGTGCCAGCAGTTACACCCCCGCGGGCTGGAAACTGTTTTTT.

The chain recombines TRBV28 with TRBJ2-2; possibly TRBD2 for D (6 bases). V was clipped by 6 bases and J by 2 bases, with 13 bases between them. From germline, CDR1 is MDHEN and CDR2 SYDVKM. The CDR3 runs to 15 residues. Here the CDR3 DNA reads TGTGCCAGCAGCGGGACTGTCTCTAACACCGGGGAGCTGTTTTTT. This encodes CASSGTVSNTGELFF.

The chain carries TRBV10-3 and TRBJ1-4; D may be TRBD1 (6 bases). Between the trimmed V and J ends, which lost 8 bases and 7 bases, there was a span of 11 bases. Germline V gives CDR1 ENHRY, CDR2 SYGVKD. The CDR3 has 12 amino acids. CDR3: CAIGQGSEKLFF. CDR3 DNA: TGTGCCATCGGTCAGGGGAGTGAAAAACTGTTTTTT.

This sequence joins TRBV6-6 and TRBJ2-7; 13 bases match TRBD2. V was clipped by 5 bases and J by 5 bases; unmatched bases: 6. CDR3 size: 15 residues. Germline V CDR1 and CDR2: MNHNY, SVGAGI (reference sequence). CDR3 nucleotides: TGTGCCAGCAGTCCACCCGGGACTAGCGGGAACGAGCAGTACTTC. This encodes CASSPPGTSGNEQYF.

CDR3 in DNA: TGTGCCAGCAGCCAAGAACGGGAGTTGGAGACCCAGTACTTC. Translated: CASSQERELETQYF. The gene calls are TRBV14 and TRBJ2-5; D is possibly TRBD2 (6 bases). CDR3 size: 14 residues. Trimming took off 0 bases at V and 5 bases at J, with 10 bases between the two ends. Germline V gene sequence: CDR1 SGHDN, CDR2 FVKESK.

The chain is built from TRBV25-1 and TRBJ1-2; D is uncertain. Trimming left V 5 bases short and J 5 bases short, with 18 bases between. Germline CDR1 MGHDK, CDR2 SYGVNS. The CDR3 is made up of 15 amino acids. The CDR3 protein is CASSPHREIVYGYTF. DNA of the CDR3: TGTGCCAGCAGTCCCCACCGGGAAATTGTTTATGGCTACACCTTC.

The chain links TRBV18 to TRBJ1-1; no clear D gene. With 0 bases removed from V and 0 bases from J, the gap between germline ends came to 11 bases. Germline CDR1 KGHSH, CDR2 LQKENI. The CDR3 covers 16 residues. The CDR3 DNA reads as TGTGCCAGCTCACCACCATCTAGGAAAATGAACACTGAAGCTTTCTTT. This translates into CASSPPSRKMNTEAFF.

The chain couples TRBV7-3 to TRBJ2-2, with 14 bases identical to TRBD2. CDR1 and CDR2 (germline): SGHTA, FQGTGA. With 1 base clipped from V and 3 bases from J, the junction kept 7 bases outside the gene matches. The length of the CDR3 is 19 residues. CDR3 bases: TGTGCCAGCAGCTTAAAGGCGGGACTAGCGGGAGTTCACACCGGGGAGCTGTTTTTT. This translates into CASSLKAGLAGVHTGELFF.

The rearrangement links TRBV7-3 to TRBJ1-5, with TRBD1 identical over 7 bases. The CDR3 length is 13 residues. Germline V CDR1 and CDR2: SGHTA, FQGTGA. V shed 6 bases and J 1 base; nucleotides not matched to a gene: 0. This CDR3 reads CASRTGSNQPQHF. In DNA, the CDR3 is TGTGCCAGCAGGACAGGGAGCAATCAGCCCCAGCATTTT.

This rearrangement joins TRBV15 to TRBJ2-5; D perhaps matches TRBD1 (6 bases). This CDR3 comprises 13 residues. Germline V gene lookup returns CDR1 LNHNV and CDR2 YYDKDF (reference sequence). Trimming shortened V by 3 bases and J by 3 bases, and 8 bases separated the two germline ends. The CDR3 is CATSRGAEETQYF. The CDR3 bases are TGTGCCACCAGCAGGGGGGCAGAAGAGACCCAGTACTTC.

The chain links TRBV2 to TRBJ1-1, with no clear D. The CDR3 contains 13 residues. With 4 bases removed from V and 3 bases from J, the gap between germline ends came to 9 bases. Germline loops: CDR1 SNHLY, CDR2 FYNNEI. CDR3 in DNA: TGTGCCAGCAGTGGGTACCGGTACACTGAAGCTTTCTTT. It is translated as CASSGYRYTEAFF.

V and J are TRBV5-4 and TRBJ2-2, with 11 bases matching TRBD2. CDR3 length: 17 residues. The germline CDR1 and CDR2 sequences are SGHNT and YYREEE (reference sequence). J lost 6 bases, V lost 1 base, and 8 bases had no gene match. CDR3 bases: TGTGCCAGCAGCTTGCTAGCGGGAGGTTCGCTACCCGGGGAGCTGTTTTTT. It is translated as CASSLLAGGSLPGELFF. Variable domain in full (rest from reference TRBV5-4 and TRBJ2-2): ETGVTQSPTHLIKTRGQQVTLRCSSQSGHNTVSWYQQALGQGPQFIFQYYREEENGRGNFPPRFSGLQFPNYSSELNVNALELDDSALYLCASSLLAGGSLPGELFFGEGSRLTVL.

The V call is TRBV29-1, the J call TRBJ2-7, with D perhaps matching TRBD2 (5 bases). With 4 bases removed from V and 2 bases from J, the gap between germline ends came to 9 bases. The CDR3 runs 12 residues. Germline lookup yields CDR1 SQVTM and CDR2 ANQGSEA. Here the CDR3 DNA reads TGCAGCGTTGTTAGCGCTACCTACGAGCAGTACTTC. Protein sequence: CSVVSATYEQYF.

The chain joins TRBV13 to TRBJ1-1, with unresolved D. The CDR3 covers 15 residues. Germline-derived CDR1 and CDR2 are PRHDT and FYEKMQ (reference sequence). V lost 4 bases and J 4 bases, leaving 16 bases between the germline ends. The CDR3 coding sequence is TGTGCCAGCAGCTATGACAAGTACGACGGCACTGAAGCTTTCTTT. Translation: CASSYDKYDGTEAFF.

J is TRBJ1-1 and V is TRBV3-1 (or the pseudogene TRBV3-2), with 8 bases fitting TRBD1. Trimming cost V 4 bases and J 2 bases; bases outside gene matches: 15. Per germline, CDR1 LGHDT and CDR2 YNNKEL (reference sequence). The CDR3 is made up of 18 amino acids. The CDR3, as DNA: TGTGCCAGCAGCCTGTCCAGGGGGCGCAGGGTCCCTAACACTGAAGCTTTCTTT. It is translated as CASSLSRGRRVPNTEAFF.

The chain joins TRBV7-9 to TRBJ2-3; TRBD1 agrees at 7 bases. The V segment lost 4 bases and the J segment 5 bases; nucleotides outside the gene matches: 12. There are 16 residues in the CDR3. The germline CDR1 and CDR2 sequences are SEHNR and FQNEAQ (reference sequence). CDR3 in DNA: TGTGCCAGCAGCTCAACCACAGGGGACGTCGGAGATACGCAGTATTTT. This encodes CASSSTTGDVGDTQYF.

J is TRBJ2-1 and V is TRBV2, with D tentatively TRBD2 (7 bases). Trimming removed 6 bases at V and 12 bases at J, with 12 bases between. This CDR3 is 11 amino acids long. CDR1 SNHLY and CDR2 FYNNEI come from the germline V gene. CDR3 residues: CASRQGGAQFF. In nucleotides, the CDR3 is TGTGCCAGCAGACAAGGGGGGGCGCAGTTCTTC.

The J gene is TRBJ1-3, the V gene TRBV5-1, with D perhaps matching TRBD1 (5 bases). The ends were cut back, 0 bases at V and 0 bases at J, with 7 bases in the middle. From germline, CDR1 is SGHRS and CDR2 YFSETQ. The CDR3 is 15 amino acids. CDR3 bases: TGCGCCAGCAGCTTGGGCGACAGCTCTGGAAACACCATATATTTT. It translates to CASSLGDSSGNTIYF.